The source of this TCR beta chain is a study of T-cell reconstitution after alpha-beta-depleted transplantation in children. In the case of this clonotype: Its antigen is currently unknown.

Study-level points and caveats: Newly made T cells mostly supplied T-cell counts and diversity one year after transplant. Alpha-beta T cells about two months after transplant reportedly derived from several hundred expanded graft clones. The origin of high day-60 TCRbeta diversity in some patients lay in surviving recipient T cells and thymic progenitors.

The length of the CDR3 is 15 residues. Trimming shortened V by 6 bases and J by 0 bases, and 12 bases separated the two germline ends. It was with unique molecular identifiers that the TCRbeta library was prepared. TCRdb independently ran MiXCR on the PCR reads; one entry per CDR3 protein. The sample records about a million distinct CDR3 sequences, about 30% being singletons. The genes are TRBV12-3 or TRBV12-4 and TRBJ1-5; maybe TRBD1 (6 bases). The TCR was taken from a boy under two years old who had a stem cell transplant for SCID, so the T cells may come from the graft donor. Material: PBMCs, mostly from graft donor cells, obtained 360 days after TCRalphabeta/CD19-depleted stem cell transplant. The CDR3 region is CASRPDRYSNQPQHF. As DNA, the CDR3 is TGTGCCAGCAGGCCGGACAGATATAGCAATCAGCCCCAGCATTTT.